The present T cell receptor beta chain was sequenced within a study of blood T cell repertoires in COVID-19. Study context: COVID-19 samples, acute and convalescent, were from the United States, Italy and Spain. Sources were T cells, B-cell-depleted T cells, or PBMCs; the material itself was cDNA or gDNA.

As handled by the study authors: Nucleated cell number was recorded as an estimate derived from reference gene primer amplification. Produced via immunoSEQ multiplex PCR; TCRdb's table is partial and in-frame only. V and J calls and clone size follow that table, whereas D and trimming were derived from the DNA. Of approximately 140,000 clones detected, around four fifths appear once; the ten largest clones hold 3%. CDR3 length equals 13 residues. CDR1 is MNHEY, CDR2 SVGEGT, per germline. V lost 0 bases and J lost 8, with 10 bases in between. The V gene is TRBV6-2 or TRBV6-3, the J gene TRBJ1-2; D gene ambiguous. Sequencing used peripheral blood. This TCR was sampled from a woman in her 40s with active or convalescent COVID-19. The CDR3: CASSYSSGDGYTF. In nucleotides, the CDR3 is TGTGCCAGCAGTTACTCGAGTGGAGACGGCTACACCTTC.